Listed below are T cell receptor beta chains from one sample, sequenced in a study of neoadjuvant nivolumab and ipilimumab in lung cancer. Clones were sequenced by immunoSEQ multiplex PCR, and TCRdb holds only the in-frame ones, with some missing. The sample holds about 33,000 clones, under 95% seen once. Material: peripheral blood, obtained after neoadjuvant nivolumab, alone or with ipilimumab, at or shortly before surgery. Receptors were obtained from an adult with non-small cell lung cancer. Both conserved end residues are part of each CDR3. Each record gives: J gene, V gene, CDR3 protein.

>TRBJ2-7|TRBV6-1
CASSDPATGISYEQYF
>TRBJ1-2|TRBV4-1
CASSQDYDGNNYGYTF
>TRBJ1-1|TRBV2
CASSAFRPSNTEAFF
>TRBJ1-1|TRBV6-5
CASRRDTKAFF
>TRBJ2-2|TRBV28
CAVGRTGELFF
>TRBJ2-5|TRBV5-6
CASSTNRVLRETQYF
>TRBJ1-1|TRBV18
CASSSGSGGITEAFF
>TRBJ1-2|TRBV27
CASSFGTGAGYTF
>TRBJ1-5|TRBV18
CASSPRGESNQPQHF
>TRBJ2-7|TRBV14
CASSQDLSSYEQYF
>TRBJ2-2|TRBV11-3
CASSLWGVAGTGELFF
>TRBJ2-2|TRBV15
CATSWDLPDTGELFF
>TRBJ1-2|TRBV6-1
CASSSTESGGYTF
>TRBJ2-7|TRBV27
CASRAGGGYEQYF
>TRBJ2-5|TRBV7-9
CASSLSGTGGQETQYF
>TRBJ2-2|TRBV11-2
CASSLRSNGELFF
>TRBJ1-3|TRBV13
CASRGEGIFGGNTIYF
>TRBJ2-5|TRBV5-1
CASSFGAGGGGQETQYF
>TRBJ1-2|TRBV9
CASSVGGNGYTF
>TRBJ1-4|TRBV4-1
CASSQDTLREKLFF
>TRBJ1-2|TRBV10-3
CAISEGGRLNYGYTF
>TRBJ2-7|TRBV5-1
CASSSIAGEDYEQYF
>TRBJ2-1|TRBV6-1
CASRQGVYNEQFF
>TRBJ1-1|TRBV6-5
CASSYSRGQGEAFF
>TRBJ2-7|TRBV29-1
CSVAASRFYEQYF
>TRBJ1-3|TRBV5-1
CASSLADLTNGNTIYF
>TRBJ1-4|TRBV5-1
CASSLGDRGRYGNEKLFF
>TRBJ2-7|TRBV9
CASSAQVPGQGREYEQYF
>TRBJ2-5|TRBV19
CASSTGGQGQETQYF
>TRBJ2-3|TRBV7-9
CASSPRDSTQYF
>TRBJ2-3|TRBV29-1
CSVAMDTQYF
>TRBJ2-3|TRBV14
CASSPITSYTDTQYF
>TRBJ1-2|TRBV5-1
CASLPEPGQGNGYTF
>TRBJ1-2|TRBV5-4
CASSPGQGAQYGYTF
>TRBJ2-7|TRBV28
CASSSIAGSDYEQYF
>TRBJ2-7|TRBV5-5
CASRQNYEQYF
>TRBJ2-3|TRBV6-5
CASSREVSSTDTQYF
>TRBJ2-5|TRBV15
CATRAFAQETQYF
>TRBJ1-2|TRBV29-1
CSVLGTFGTYGYTF
>TRBJ2-1|TRBV5-1
CASSSGTGADEQFF
>TRBJ2-7|TRBV14
CASSPGQGPYEQYF
>TRBJ2-1|TRBV6-6
CASTPAGSSYNEQFF
>TRBJ2-1|TRBV7-9
CASSPGTPIGYEQFF
>TRBJ2-7|TRBV5-4
CASSLEGTGAYEQYF
>TRBJ2-7|TRBV6-1
CASSEGTGTPYEQYF
>TRBJ2-3|TRBV27
CASSLTRGTDTQYF
>TRBJ1-5|TRBV18
CASSPPQHQPQHF
>TRBJ1-2|TRBV14
CASSFRDRDGYTF
>TRBJ1-2|TRBV5-8
CASSFSENRGLSGYTF
>TRBJ1-4|TRBV7-9
CASSRSGTKEKLFF
>TRBJ1-2|TRBV14
CASSQGVAYGYTF
>TRBJ2-2|TRBV6-6
CASSKPGQGGTGELFF
>TRBJ1-1|TRBV29-1
CSVEELGDRVSTEAFF